This TCR beta chain was captured in a study of lymphopenia after photon versus proton radiotherapy. The CDR3 is 13 residues long. Germline assignment: CDR1 SGHTS and CDR2 YDEGEE. V was clipped by 5 bases and J by 1 base, with 9 bases between them. For this clone: Its target is not known.

Clones were sequenced by immunoSEQ multiplex PCR, and TCRdb holds only the in-frame ones, with some missing. The sample holds almost 7,500 clones, roughly 80% seen once. Study-wide results and limits: Authors raise, but do not show, better survival with proton therapy.

The clonotype comes from a man aged 25 to 45 with gastric cancer. Sequenced here: peripheral blood, sampled from a patient treated with photon-based radiotherapy. V usage is TRBV5-8 and J usage is TRBJ1-1; D is unresolved. CDR3 coding DNA: TGTGCCAGCAGTTTAGGAGGGAACACTGAAGCTTTCTTT. Its translation is CASSLGGNTEAFF.